These 19 T cell receptor beta chains were sequenced from one sample in a study of OX40 agonist ivuxolimab in advanced cancers. TCRdb keeps only in-frame clones here, not all; method: immunoSEQ multiplex PCR. Altogether about 20,000 clones are present, about 70% being singletons, with the ten largest covering 15% to 20%. The specimen comprised CD4+ or CD8+ T cells sorted from blood, sampled in a trial of the OX40 agonist ivuxolimab. These receptors all come from an adult with an advanced solid tumor such as melanoma, head and neck, liver or kidney cancer.

The gene calls are TRBV30 and TRBJ2-7; D not certain. V lost 0 bases and J 0 bases, leaving 6 bases between the germline ends. This CDR3 contains 13 residues. CDR1 and CDR2 from the germline V gene are GTSNPN and SVGIG (reference sequence). CDR3 in amino acids: CAWSVRSSYEQYF. DNA of the CDR3: TGTGCCTGGAGTGTTAGGAGCTCCTACGAGCAGTACTTC. The variable domain in full, with the rest retrieved from reference TRBV30 and TRBJ2-7, is SQTIHQWPATLVQPVGSPLSLECTVEGTSNPNLYWYRQAAGRGLQLLFYSVGIGQISSEVPQNLSASRPQDRQFILSSKKLLLSDSGFYLCAWSVRSSYEQYFGPGTRLTVT.

This chain joins TRBV6-5 and TRBJ1-2; no definite D call. Per germline, CDR1 MNHEY and CDR2 SVGAGI. Trimming removed 7 bases at V and 6 bases at J, with 9 bases between. The CDR3 covers 11 residues. The CDR3 region has the DNA TGTGCCAGCACGGCTAGTGATGGCTACACCTTC. Residues: CASTASDGYTF.

This clone has only one observation. The gene calls are TRBV9 and TRBJ2-3, with TRBD2 matching 8 bases. Trimming cost V 3 bases and J 15 bases; bases outside gene matches: 6. Germline V gene data show CDR1 as SGDLS and CDR2 as YYNGEE. CDR3 length equals 11 residues. The CDR3 protein is CASSAGLVPYF. CDR3 coding DNA: TGTGCCAGCAGCGCGGGACTAGTCCCCTATTTT.

The chain has TRBV7-9 and TRBJ2-1, with TRBD2 identical over 9 bases. CDR3 size: 14 residues. Germline loops: CDR1 SEHNR, CDR2 FQNEAQ (reference sequence). J gave up 7 bases and V 2 bases, and 3 bases lay outside the gene matches. CDR3 in amino acids: CASSLISGSNEQFF. CDR3 coding DNA: TGTGCCAGCAGCTTAATTAGCGGGAGTAATGAGCAGTTCTTC.

By sample fraction, this clone is medium-sized (0.01 to 0.1%). V gene TRBV30 combines with J gene TRBJ1-2, with TRBD1 as a possible D gene (6 bases). This CDR3 has 14 residues. The germline V and J ends were trimmed by 0 bases and 5 bases, with 13 bases remaining between them. Germline V lookup: CDR1 GTSNPN, CDR2 SVGIG (reference sequence). CDR3 in amino acids: CAWSVLGGGYGYTF. CDR3 sequence (DNA): TGTGCCTGGAGTGTTTTGGGGGGCGGGTATGGCTACACCTTC.

The chain has TRBV5-6 and TRBJ2-7, with 7 positions matching TRBD1. V shed 4 bases, J shed 2 bases, and the junction held 6 bases outside the gene matches. Per the germline V gene, CDR1 is SGHDT and CDR2 is YYEEEE. The CDR3 contains 14 residues. The CDR3 reads CASSQGVRTYEQYF. In DNA, the CDR3 is TGTGCCAGCAGCCAGGGGGTCAGGACCTACGAGCAGTACTTC.

Here the CDR3 reads CASSLPGYNQPQHF. CDR3 bases: TGTGCCAGCAGTTTGCCAGGGTACAATCAGCCCCAGCATTTT. The rearrangement links TRBV27 to TRBJ1-5, with TRBD1 as a possible D gene (5 bases). This CDR3 comprises 14 residues. V lost 3 bases to trimming and J lost 3 bases, with 9 bases between them. Germline lookup yields CDR1 MNHEY and CDR2 SMNVEV (reference sequence).

The CDR3 reads CASSDGSSRETQYF. For the CDR3, the DNA is TGTGCCAGCAGTGATGGTAGCAGCAGAGAGACCCAGTACTTC. The chain couples TRBV25-1 to TRBJ2-5, with D unresolved. Trimming took 3 bases from V and 4 from J, leaving 12 bases between them. CDR1 is MGHDK and CDR2 is SYGVNS in the germline V gene. The CDR3 extends over 14 amino acids. The variable domain in full, with the rest retrieved from reference TRBV25-1 and TRBJ2-5, is EADIYQTPRYLVIGTGKKITLECSQTMGHDKMYWYQQDPGMELHLIHYSYGVNSTEKGDLSSESTVSRIRTEHFPLTLESARPSHTSQYLCASSDGSSRETQYFGPGTRLLVL.

The chain joins TRBV19 to TRBJ2-5; D gene ambiguous. The CDR3 contains 14 residues. The V gene's germline CDR1 is LNHDA and CDR2 SQIVND (reference sequence). With 5 bases removed from V and 5 bases from J, the gap between germline ends came to 15 bases. CDR3 in amino acids: CASSPIESRETQYF. The CDR3 DNA reads TGTGCCAGTAGTCCAATCGAATCGAGGGAGACCCAGTACTTC.

J is TRBJ2-7 and V is TRBV7-2; D not resolved. There are 12 residues in the CDR3. The germline V gene encodes CDR1 SGHTA and CDR2 FQGNSA. Trimming removed 5 bases at V and 7 bases at J, with 12 bases between. CDR3 residues: CASSPELMEQYF. CDR3 nucleotides: TGTGCCAGCAGCCCGGAGCTGATGGAGCAGTACTTC.

The gene calls are TRBV7-9 and TRBJ1-3, with D possibly matching TRBD1 (5 bases). CDR1 and CDR2 (germline): SEHNR, FQNEAQ (reference sequence). The ends were cut back, 5 bases at V and 4 bases at J, with 15 bases in the middle. This CDR3 contains 15 residues. The CDR3 region has the DNA TGTGCCAGCAGCGCCCCCGGGGGGAGCGGAAACACCATATATTTT. It specifies CASSAPGGSGNTIYF.

This clone has only one observation. The chain carries TRBV10-2 and TRBJ2-5; tentatively, D is TRBD2 (6 bases). The CDR3 runs to 12 residues. Trimming left V 7 bases short and J 4 bases short, with 10 bases between. Germline CDR1 WSHSY, CDR2 SAAADI. The CDR3 loop is CASTRDSETQYF. Written as DNA, the CDR3 is TGCGCCAGCACTCGGGACTCAGAGACCCAGTACTTC.

The CDR3 is CASSPPGLPNTGELFF. In DNA form, the CDR3 reads TGTGCCAGCAGCCCCCCGGGACTACCCAACACCGGGGAGCTGTTTTTT. The chain joins TRBV9 to TRBJ2-2; 7 bases are a match to TRBD2. The CDR3 spans 16 residues. Germline V lookup: CDR1 SGDLS, CDR2 YYNGEE. V lost 4 bases, J lost 2 bases, and 8 bases stayed unmatched.

This chain connects TRBV6-5 to TRBJ2-7, with D possibly called TRBD1 or TRBD2 (5 bases each). CDR1 is MNHEY and CDR2 is SVGAGI in the germline V gene. V was shortened by 5 bases and J by 6 bases, with 17 bases between the two germline ends. CDR3 size: 14 residues. In nucleotides, the CDR3 is TGTGCCAGCAGTGAGAGTAATTTTGGGGGCGAGCAGTACTTC. Amino acids: CASSESNFGGEQYF.

The V call is TRBV6-5, the J call TRBJ2-7, with D hard to call. There are 12 residues in the CDR3. The V gene lost 0 bases and the J gene lost 5 bases, with 5 bases spanning the gap. Germline loops: CDR1 MNHEY, CDR2 SVGAGI. Here the CDR3 reads CASSYSGDEQYF. The DNA of the CDR3 is TGTGCCAGCAGTTACTCGGGTGACGAGCAGTACTTC.

The chain recombines TRBV27 with TRBJ1-2; 8 nucleotides align to TRBD1. Germline CDR1 is MNHEY and CDR2 is SMNVEV (reference sequence). The CDR3 has 13 amino acids. Unmatched junction bases numbered 2, after V lost 2 bases and J lost 6 bases. The CDR3 nucleotides read TGTGCCAGCAGTTTAGACAGGGGAAATGGCTACACCTTC. It encodes CASSLDRGNGYTF.

This clone was seen a handful of times. This chain joins TRBV4-1 and TRBJ2-1; D unresolved. The germline gives CDR1 MGHRA, CDR2 YSYEKL. This CDR3 region has 13 residues. The V end lost 0 bases, the J end lost 10 bases, and 10 bases lay between the germline ends. CDR3 sequence (DNA): TGCGCCAGCAGCCAAGATGAGTTTGGGGAGCAGTTCTTC. Translation gives CASSQDEFGEQFF.

V is TRBV9 and J is TRBJ2-1, with 9 nucleotides matching TRBD2. Germline loops: CDR1 SGDLS, CDR2 YYNGEE. The CDR3 is made up of 15 amino acids. Trimming took 6 bases from V and 6 from J; bases not matched to a gene: 10. The DNA for the CDR3 is TGTGCCAGCAACCTCGGGGCGGGAGGGGGCAATGAGCAGTTCTTC. It encodes CASNLGAGGGNEQFF.

The chain couples TRBV9 to TRBJ2-1, with 10 positions matching TRBD2. The ends lost 2 bases at V and 5 bases at J; junction bases unmatched: 10. There are 17 residues in the CDR3. CDR1 and CDR2 (germline): SGDLS, YYNGEE. The DNA for the CDR3 is TGTGCCAGCAGCGTGGGCAGCGGGAGGGCTAGGGACAATGAGCAGTTCTTC. This codes for CASSVGSGRARDNEQFF.